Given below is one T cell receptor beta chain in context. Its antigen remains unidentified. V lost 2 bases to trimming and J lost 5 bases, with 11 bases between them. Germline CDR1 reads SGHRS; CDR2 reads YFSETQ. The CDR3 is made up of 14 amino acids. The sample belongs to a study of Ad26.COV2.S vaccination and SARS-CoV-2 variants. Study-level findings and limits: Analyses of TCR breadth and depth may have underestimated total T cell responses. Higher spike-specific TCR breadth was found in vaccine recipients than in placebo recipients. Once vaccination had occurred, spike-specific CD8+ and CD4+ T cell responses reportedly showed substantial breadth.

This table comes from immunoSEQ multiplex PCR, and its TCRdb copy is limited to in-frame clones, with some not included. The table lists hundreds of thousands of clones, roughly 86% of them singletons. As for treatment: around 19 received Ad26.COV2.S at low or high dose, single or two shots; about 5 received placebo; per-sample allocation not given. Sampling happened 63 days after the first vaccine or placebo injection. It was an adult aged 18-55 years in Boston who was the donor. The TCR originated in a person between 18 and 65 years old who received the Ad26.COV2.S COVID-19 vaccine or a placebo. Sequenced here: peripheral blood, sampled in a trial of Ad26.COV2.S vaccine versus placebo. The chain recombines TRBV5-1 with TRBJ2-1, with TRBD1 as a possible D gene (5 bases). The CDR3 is CASSFRELNNEQFF. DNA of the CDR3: TGCGCCAGCAGCTTCAGGGAACTTAACAATGAGCAGTTCTTC.